Below are 22 T cell receptor beta chains sequenced from a single sample in a study of blood T cells in healthy people across ages (dated by TCRdb to the mid-2010s). Preparation of the library involved 5' RACE. TCRdb shows the sequencer as Illumina HiSeq 2500. A second PCR of about 6 to 11 cycles was performed with a sample-barcoded 5' primer and a J-beta primer mix. TCRdb passed the public sequencing reads through fastp at Q25 and MiXCR, retaining productive beta sequences. Each CDR3 protein gets just one entry, which takes the most common genes and DNA from the rows behind it. Counted in this sample were approximately 670,000 distinct CDR3 sequences; around 43% of them appeared once. The ten largest clones represent around 32% of the sample. Sequencing input: blood. The source is a man aged 80 or over in good health.

This clonotype was seen just once. The J gene is TRBJ2-4, the V gene TRBV4-1, with TRBD1 identical over 7 bases. The CDR3 consists of 20 residues. The germline CDR1 and CDR2 sequences are MGHRA and YSYEKL. V trimming: 0 bases; J trimming: 9 bases; junction bases outside the gene matches: 23. The CDR3 reads CASSQDKRGPNRVFFGIQYF. The CDR3 bases are TGCGCCAGCAGCCAAGATAAGAGGGGGCCAAACCGCGTATTTTTTGGCATTCAGTACTTC.

This chain connects TRBV11-2 to TRBJ2-5; possibly TRBD2 for D (7 bases). There are 12 residues in the CDR3. In germline, CDR1 is SGHAT, CDR2 FQNNGV. Trimming pared 7 bases from V and 5 bases from J, leaving 11 bases between. The CDR3: CASKKGGETQYF. CDR3 DNA sequence: TGTGCCAGCAAAAAGGGGGGGGAGACCCAGTACTTC.

The chain joins TRBV12-3 or TRBV12-4 to TRBJ2-5; TRBD2 might be the D (6 bases). The CDR3 length is 14 residues. Trimming left V 5 bases short and J 2 bases short, with 12 bases between. The CDR3 DNA sequence: TGTGCCAGCAGTCTCCTGGACTATCAAGAGACCCAGTACTTC. Protein product: CASSLLDYQETQYF.

Details on this clonotype: The CDR3 ends on some other residue instead of the conserved phenylalanine or tryptophan, so this is likely a read error. This chain uses TRBV4-3 with TRBJ2-1; D unclear. The CDR3 is 17 amino acids. Germline CDR1 LGHNA, CDR2 YSLEER. The CDR3 DNA follows: TGCGTCAGCAGCCAAGATACCGCAGTAGTGTCCTACAGTGAGCAGTTCTTA. The encoded protein is CVSSQDTAVVSYSEQFL.

The chain couples TRBV2 to TRBJ2-7; possibly TRBD2 for D (6 bases). Trimming took off 4 bases at V and 7 bases at J, with 14 bases between the two ends. CDR1 is SNHLY, CDR2 FYNNEI, per germline. CDR3 length: 13 residues. The CDR3 protein is CASSGRRDGEQYF. The DNA for the CDR3 is TGTGCCAGCAGTGGTCGGCGGGACGGGGAGCAGTACTTC.

This clonotype was seen a few times. The chain couples TRBV29-1 to TRBJ2-2, with no clear D. Trimming stripped 4 bases from V and 5 bases from J, with 8 bases between. Per the germline V gene, CDR1 is SQVTM and CDR2 is ANQGSEA. The CDR3 sequence is 12 residues long. The CDR3 loop reads CSVGRETGELFF. In DNA form, the CDR3 reads TGCAGCGTTGGCCGAGAGACCGGGGAGCTGTTTTTT.

This clonotype has only a few counts. The rearrangement links TRBV6-5 to TRBJ1-2; 8 bases are a match to TRBD1. The CDR3 loop spans 15 amino acids. Germline loops: CDR1 MNHEY, CDR2 SVGAGI. V dropped 2 bases and J dropped 7; count of bases not matched to a gene: 9. CDR3 in DNA: TGTGCCAGCAGTTACGCGGGACAGGCCCAAGGTGGCTACACCTTC. It yields the protein CASSYAGQAQGGYTF.

This clonotype has only a few counts. The chain carries TRBV4-3 and TRBJ2-7; no reliable D call. Germline CDR1 and CDR2: LGHNA and YSLEER. The CDR3 extends over 16 amino acids. V was trimmed by 0 bases and J by 0 bases, leaving 12 bases between them. DNA of the CDR3: TGCGCCAGCAGCCAAGACAGGATATTCGGCTCCTACGAGCAGTACTTC. Its translation is CASSQDRIFGSYEQYF.

This chain uses TRBV29-1 with TRBJ2-2, with no clear D. Germline values: CDR1 SQVTM, CDR2 ANQGSEA. Between the trimmed V and J ends, which lost 7 bases and 6 bases, there was a span of 15 bases. The CDR3 consists of 13 residues. The CDR3 sequence is CSASPSGAGELFF. The CDR3 DNA follows: TGCAGCGCCTCCCCGTCCGGAGCCGGGGAGCTGTTTTTT.

In the case of this clonotype: One end of the junction fails to match germline, which may point to a read error. The chain links TRBV7-3 to TRBJ2-1, with TRBD1 matching over 8 bases. Germline-derived CDR1 and CDR2 are SGHTA and FQGTGA. The CDR3 covers 16 residues. CDR3 nucleotides: TGTGCCGGCAGCCGTCCCCCGGGGACAGGTCCCAATGAGCAGTTCTTC. Its translation is CAGSRPPGTGPNEQFF.

In regard to this clonotype: A much larger clone sits a single nucleotide away, making a read error possible. CDR3 nucleotides: TGTGCCAGCAGGTTCCCTACAAATGAGCAGTTCTTC. This sequence encodes CASRFPTNEQFF. V is TRBV6-2 or TRBV6-3 and J is TRBJ2-1; D call uncertain. The V end was cut by 6 bases, the J end by 7 bases, with 10 bases between. Per germline, CDR1 MNHEY and CDR2 SVGEGT. The CDR3 runs 12 residues.

As for this clonotype: Since a much larger clone is just one base distant, this may be a read error. This chain joins TRBV4-1 and TRBJ1-1; D remains unclear. Germline assignment: CDR1 MGHRA and CDR2 YSYEKL. With 0 bases removed from V and 1 base from J, the gap between germline ends came to 12 bases. The CDR3 totals 16 residues. The CDR3 reads CASSQDTMQSNTEAFF. CDR3 DNA sequence: TGCGCCAGCAGCCAAGATACAATGCAGTCGAACACTGAAGCTTTCTTT.

This clonotype was seen repeatedly, ten times or more. The V call is TRBV7-2, the J call TRBJ2-1; 9 bases are a match to TRBD2. The germline V gene has CDR1 SGHTA and CDR2 FQGNSA. CDR3 length: 15 amino acids. The V and J ends lost 3 bases and 6 bases, in that order; junction bases with no gene match: 6. CDR3 amino acids: CASSFRTSEGNEQFF. CDR3 bases: TGTGCCAGCAGCTTCCGGACTAGCGAAGGCAATGAGCAGTTCTTC.

This rearrangement joins TRBV4-1 to TRBJ1-2; D remains ambiguous. Looked up from germline, CDR1 is MGHRA and CDR2 is YSYEKL. Trimming pared 4 bases from V and 6 bases from J, leaving 18 bases between. The CDR3 has 15 amino acids. CDR3: CASSPYSKVVDGYTF. The CDR3 DNA follows: TGCGCCAGCAGCCCTTACTCAAAGGTTGTGGATGGCTACACCTTC.

This chain joins TRBV20-1 and TRBJ1-1; the match to TRBD1 covers 8 bases. Germline V CDR1 and CDR2: DFQATT, SNEGSKA (reference sequence). The CDR3 length is 16 residues. Losses at the gene ends were 5 bases for V and 0 bases for J; bases not matched to a gene: 11. The CDR3 DNA reads TGCAGTGCTTCAACCGGGACAGGACCGATGAACACTGAAGCTTTCTTT. As protein: CSASTGTGPMNTEAFF.

Only a few counts were recorded for this clonotype. The rearrangement uses TRBV4-1 and TRBJ2-3; 11 bases fit TRBD2. Germline CDR1 reads MGHRA; CDR2 reads YSYEKL. This CDR3 spans 19 amino acids. Trimming at V came to 0 bases and at J to 0 bases, leaving 8 bases not matched to a gene. The CDR3 spells CASSQDSGGLADSTDTQYF. The CDR3 DNA sequence: TGCGCCAGCAGCCAAGATTCGGGGGGACTAGCGGACAGCACAGATACGCAGTATTTT.

The rearrangement links TRBV7-2 to TRBJ2-2; no clear D. V lost 8 bases and J 4 bases, leaving 11 bases between the germline ends. This CDR3 spans 13 amino acids. Germline CDR1 is SGHTA and CDR2 is FQGNSA. Here the CDR3 DNA reads TGTGCCAGCCACCGTACGTCCACCGGGGAGCTGTTTTTT. Its protein product is CASHRTSTGELFF.

There are many counts of this clonotype. This chain uses TRBV29-1 with TRBJ2-5; D possibly corresponds to TRBD2 (6 bases). This CDR3 is 14 amino acids long. Germline V gene sequence: CDR1 SQVTM, CDR2 ANQGSEA. Trimming removed 0 bases from V and 5 bases from J, with 13 bases in between. The CDR3 bases are TGCAGCGTTGAAGATGGAGGGAACCGGGAGACCCAGTACTTC. Encoded protein: CSVEDGGNRETQYF.

The chain links TRBV20-1 to TRBJ2-7, with 7 positions matching TRBD2. The CDR3 has 15 residues. Trimming took 0 bases from V and 3 from J; bases not matched to a gene: 8. Per germline, CDR1 DFQATT and CDR2 SNEGSKA (reference sequence). As DNA, the CDR3 is TGCAGTGCTAGAGATACGGCTAGCGGACTCTACGAGCAGTACTTC. Amino acids: CSARDTASGLYEQYF.

This chain connects TRBV3-1 to TRBJ1-6; 11 bases align to TRBD1. The trim removed 5 bases at V and 9 bases at J, leaving 6 bases unmatched. The CDR3 covers 15 residues. Germline V lookup: CDR1 LGHDT, CDR2 YNNKEL (reference sequence). CDR3 nucleotide sequence: TGTGCCAGCAGCTCGGACAGGGGGCTCTCTTCACCCCTCCACTTT. This sequence encodes CASSSDRGLSSPLHF.

This clonotype has only a few counts. The chain joins TRBV4-3 to TRBJ2-3, with 8 bases fitting TRBD2. After removal of 1 base from V and 3 bases from J, the junction contained 6 bases not matched to a gene. CDR1 and CDR2 (germline): LGHNA, YSLEER. The length of the CDR3 is 16 residues. CDR3 in amino acids: CASSQAGGPGTDTQYF. CDR3 in DNA: TGCGCCAGCAGCCAAGCGGGAGGGCCAGGTACAGATACGCAGTATTTT.

This chain joins TRBV2 and TRBJ1-1; D is unresolved. The CDR3 loop spans 14 amino acids. Germline loops: CDR1 SNHLY, CDR2 FYNNEI. Trimming pared 7 bases from V and 1 base from J, leaving 13 bases between. The CDR3 here is CASKPGSSNTEAFF. The CDR3 bases are TGTGCCAGCAAACCGGGCAGCTCGAACACTGAAGCTTTCTTT. Filled out from reference TRBV2 and TRBJ1-1, the complete variable domain reads EPEVTQTPSHQVTQMGQEVILRCVPISNHLYFYWYRQILGQKVEFLVSFYNNEISEKSEIFDDQFSVERPDGSNFTLKIRSTKLEDSAMYFCASKPGSSNTEAFFGQGTRLTVV.